This entry concerns a single T cell receptor beta chain. Its matching antigen is unknown. The data were taken from a study of molecular identifiers for immune sequencing clone quantification. The V end was cut by 6 bases, the J end by 2 bases, with 20 bases between. Germline V gene lookup returns CDR1 DFQATT and CDR2 SNEGSKA (reference sequence). This CDR3 region has 15 residues. Regarding the study as a whole: Identical TCR molecules sharing a barcode could underestimate highly expanded clone sizes.

Naive CD8 library inputs spanned roughly 17,000 to 1,100,000 sorted cells and 10%, 30% or 50% RNA. Naive CD8 T cells underwent sorting with the CD8+CD4-CCR7+CD45RA+ definition. TCRdb re-analysed the PCR reads in MiXCR, keeping a single row per CDR3 protein. Found here are about 640,000 distinct CDR3 sequences, less than 20% of them singletons; the top ten hold roughly 0.85%. This rearrangement joins TRBV20-1 to TRBJ2-7; no firm D call. This sequence was found in a human donor in good health. Some libraries in this study had Jurkat cell RNA spiked in. Sequenced input: naive CD8+ T cells from blood, with Jurkat cell RNA spiked in. This sample's subset: FACS-sorted CD8+CD4-CCR7+CD45RA+ naive T cells. The CDR3 sequence: CSASDDGIPAYEQYF. CDR3 bases: TGCAGTGCCAGCGATGACGGCATTCCCGCCTACGAGCAGTACTTC.